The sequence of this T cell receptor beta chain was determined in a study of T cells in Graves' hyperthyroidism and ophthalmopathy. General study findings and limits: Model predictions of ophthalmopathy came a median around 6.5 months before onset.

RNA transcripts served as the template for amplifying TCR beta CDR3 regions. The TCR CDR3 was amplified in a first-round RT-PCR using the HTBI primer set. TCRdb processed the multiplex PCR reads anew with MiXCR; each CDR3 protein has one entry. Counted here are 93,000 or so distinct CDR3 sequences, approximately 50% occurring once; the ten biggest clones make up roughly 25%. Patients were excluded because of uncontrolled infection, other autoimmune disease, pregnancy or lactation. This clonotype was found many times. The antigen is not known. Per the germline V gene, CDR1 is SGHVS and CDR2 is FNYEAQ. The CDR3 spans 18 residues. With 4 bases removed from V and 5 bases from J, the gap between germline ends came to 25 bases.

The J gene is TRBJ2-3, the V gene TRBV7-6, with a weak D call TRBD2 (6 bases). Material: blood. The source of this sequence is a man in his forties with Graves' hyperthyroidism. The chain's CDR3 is CASSSLPGEVLEEDTQYF. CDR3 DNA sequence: TGTGCCAGCAGCTCCCTACCGGGGGAAGTCTTGGAGGAAGATACGCAGTATTTT. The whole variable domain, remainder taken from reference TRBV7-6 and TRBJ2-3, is GAGVSQSPRYKVTKRGQDVALRCDPISGHVSLYWYRQALGQGPEFLTYFNYEAQQDKSGLPNDRFSAERPEGSISTLTIQRTEQRDSAMYRCASSSLPGEVLEEDTQYFGPGTRLTVL.